One and the same sample provided the 16 T cell receptor beta chains below, sequenced in a study of blood T cell repertoires in COVID-19. Here immunoSEQ multiplex PCR was the method, and the copy in TCRdb shows in-frame clones only, minus some. The data contain about 73,000 clones, over 80% of them singletons. The sequencing sample was made of peripheral blood. The origin of the receptors is an elderly man with active or convalescent COVID-19.

The chain links TRBV3-1 (or the pseudogene TRBV3-2) to TRBJ2-2; TRBD1 matches 8 bases. V trimming: 0 bases; J trimming: 1 base; junction bases outside the gene matches: 4. Germline V gene lookup returns CDR1 LGHDT and CDR2 YNNKEL (reference sequence). This CDR3 contains 17 residues. The CDR3 DNA is TGTGCCAGCAGCCAAGATCCCGGGACAGGGAACACCGGGGAGCTGTTTTTT. This sequence encodes CASSQDPGTGNTGELFF.

This clone was picked up one time. The chain carries TRBV19 and TRBJ1-5; D unresolved. V was trimmed by 3 bases and J by 4 bases, leaving 7 bases between them. The CDR3 spans 13 residues. The germline V gene has CDR1 LNHDA and CDR2 SQIVND (reference sequence). The CDR3 protein is CASSIVVNQPQHF. The DNA for the CDR3 is TGTGCCAGTAGTATTGTAGTGAATCAGCCCCAGCATTTT.

This chain uses TRBV12-3 or TRBV12-4 with TRBJ1-2; the D is unclear. Trimming removed 6 bases from V and 3 bases from J, with 11 bases in between. The CDR3 loop spans 13 amino acids. The CDR3 sequence is CASSLHTDYGYTF. The CDR3 bases are TGTGCCAGCAGCCTCCACACCGACTATGGCTACACCTTC.

This sequence joins TRBV3-1 (or the pseudogene TRBV3-2) and TRBJ1-3, with D possibly being TRBD1 (5 bases). Trimming cost V 7 bases and J 3 bases, with 10 bases left between them. The CDR3 loop spans 13 amino acids. CDR1 LGHDT and CDR2 YNNKEL come from the germline V gene (reference sequence). The CDR3 DNA sequence: TGTGCCAGCACTGGGGGGTTTGGAAACACCATATATTTT. It encodes CASTGGFGNTIYF.

This clone was counted between two and nine times. CDR3 bases: TGTGCCTGGGGGACAGGGACTAATGAAAAACTGTTTTTT. As protein: CAWGTGTNEKLFF. This chain joins TRBV30 and TRBJ1-4; 9 bases are shared with TRBD1. J was trimmed by 2 bases and V by 5 bases; bases with no gene match: 0. This CDR3 has 13 amino acids. Germline assignment: CDR1 GTSNPN and CDR2 SVGIG (reference sequence).

The chain is built from TRBV20-1 and TRBJ1-2, with D unclear. Germline lookup yields CDR1 DFQATT and CDR2 SNEGSKA (reference sequence). The CDR3 is 11 residues long. V was clipped by 2 bases and J by 5 bases, with 6 bases between them. CDR3 bases: TGCAGTGCTAGATTGTCATATGGCTACACCTTC. Translation gives CSARLSYGYTF.

The chain couples TRBV2 to TRBJ2-5, with 11 bases lining up with TRBD2. Losses at the gene ends were 4 bases for V and 4 bases for J; bases not matched to a gene: 5. Germline loops: CDR1 SNHLY, CDR2 FYNNEI. The CDR3 contains 15 residues. The CDR3 region is CASSVSGGAGETQYF. The DNA of the CDR3 is TGTGCCAGCAGTGTTAGCGGGGGGGCCGGAGAGACCCAGTACTTC.

The chain joins TRBV6-2 or TRBV6-3 to TRBJ1-1; 10 bases fit TRBD1. Losses at the gene ends were 6 bases for V and 12 bases for J; bases not matched to a gene: 10. Germline assignment: CDR1 MNHEY and CDR2 SVGEGT. This CDR3 contains 13 residues. The CDR3 DNA reads TGTGCCAGCAGCCAAGGACAGGGGGATCGAACTTTCTTT. Translating gives CASSQGQGDRTFF.

The chain uses TRBV30 and TRBJ1-6, with TRBD1 as a possible D gene (6 bases). V lost 4 bases, J lost 5 bases, and 15 bases lay in between. The CDR3 loop spans 15 amino acids. Germline CDR1 GTSNPN, CDR2 SVGIG (reference sequence). CDR3: CAWNSGTRNNSPLHF. The CDR3 DNA follows: TGTGCCTGGAATTCCGGGACACGGAATAATTCACCCCTCCACTTT.

V usage is TRBV4-1 and J usage is TRBJ2-1, with 12 bases that match TRBD2. Per the germline V gene, CDR1 is MGHRA and CDR2 is YSYEKL. Unmatched junction bases numbered 6, after V lost 0 bases and J lost 9 bases. This CDR3 is built from 16 residues. CDR3 region: CASSQDWTSGIGEQFF. As DNA, the CDR3 is TGCGCCAGCAGCCAAGACTGGACTAGCGGGATTGGTGAGCAGTTCTTC.

This chain connects TRBV5-6 to TRBJ2-2, with D perhaps matching TRBD1 (5 bases). Per the germline V gene, CDR1 is SGHDT and CDR2 is YYEEEE. Trimming cost V 2 bases and J 5 bases, with 7 bases left between them. The CDR3 totals 13 residues. CDR3 in amino acids: CASSLKGTGELFF. The CDR3 region has the DNA TGTGCCAGCAGCTTAAAGGGGACCGGGGAGCTGTTTTTT.

The chain links TRBV25-1 to TRBJ1-1, with no clear D. The germline V gene has CDR1 MGHDK and CDR2 SYGVNS. The V and J ends lost 6 bases and 7 bases respectively, with 6 bases between them. CDR3 size: 10 residues. CDR3 sequence (DNA): TGTGCCAGCAGGGACTTTGAAGCTTTCTTT. Translation: CASRDFEAFF.

This sequence joins TRBV18 and TRBJ1-6, with unresolved D. V lost 3 bases to trimming and J lost 7 bases, with 4 bases between them. The CDR3 totals 12 residues. CDR1 is KGHSH and CDR2 is LQKENI in the germline V gene. CDR3 coding DNA: TGTGCCAGCTCACCTGGCAATTCACCCCTCCACTTT. This codes for CASSPGNSPLHF.

The chain uses TRBV7-2 and TRBJ2-7, with D possibly being TRBD1 (6 bases). Deletions cut 1 base from V and 5 bases from J, with 18 bases between. Germline CDR1 is SGHTA and CDR2 is FQGNSA. The CDR3 is 16 amino acids. The CDR3 loop reads CASSLELGAAPNEQYF. CDR3 nucleotides: TGTGCCAGCAGCTTAGAATTGGGGGCAGCTCCCAACGAGCAGTACTTC.

The chain uses TRBV18 and TRBJ1-1; tentatively, D is TRBD1 (6 bases). The CDR3 consists of 14 residues. From germline, CDR1 is KGHSH and CDR2 LQKENI. Trimming removed 1 base at V and 6 bases at J, with 12 bases between. The CDR3 region has the DNA TGTGCCAGCTCACCACTACAGGGTGAATCTGAAGCTTTCTTT. Translation: CASSPLQGESEAFF.

This chain uses TRBV5-1 with TRBJ1-2; 7 bases are a match to TRBD1. There are 14 residues in the CDR3. Germline CDR1 is SGHRS and CDR2 is YFSETQ. J was trimmed by 7 bases and V by 0 bases; bases with no gene match: 6. CDR3 in amino acids: CASSLGTGGSGYTF. The CDR3 DNA reads as TGCGCCAGCAGCTTGGGGACAGGTGGTTCTGGCTACACCTTC.